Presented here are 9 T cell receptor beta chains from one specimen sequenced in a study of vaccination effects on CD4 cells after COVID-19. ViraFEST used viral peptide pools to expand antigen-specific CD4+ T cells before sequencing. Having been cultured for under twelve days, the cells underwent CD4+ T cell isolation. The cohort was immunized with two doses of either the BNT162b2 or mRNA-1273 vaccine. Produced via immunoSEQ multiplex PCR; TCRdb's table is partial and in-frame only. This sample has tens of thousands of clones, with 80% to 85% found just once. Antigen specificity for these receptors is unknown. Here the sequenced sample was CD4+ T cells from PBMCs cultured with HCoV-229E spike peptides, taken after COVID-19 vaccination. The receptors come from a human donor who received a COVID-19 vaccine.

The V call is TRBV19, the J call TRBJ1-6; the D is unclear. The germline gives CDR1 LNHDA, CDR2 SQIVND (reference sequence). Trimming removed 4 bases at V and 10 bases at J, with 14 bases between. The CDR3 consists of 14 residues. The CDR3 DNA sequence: TGTGCCAGTAGTAGTGACGTTACTGAATCACCCCTCCACTTT. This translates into CASSSDVTESPLHF.

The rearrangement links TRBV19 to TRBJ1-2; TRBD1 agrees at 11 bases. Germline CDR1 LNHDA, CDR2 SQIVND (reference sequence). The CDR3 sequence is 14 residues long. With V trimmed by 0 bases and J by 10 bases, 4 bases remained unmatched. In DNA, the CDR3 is TGTGCCAGTAGTATAGAAGGGACAGGGGGAGACTACACCTTC. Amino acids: CASSIEGTGGDYTF.

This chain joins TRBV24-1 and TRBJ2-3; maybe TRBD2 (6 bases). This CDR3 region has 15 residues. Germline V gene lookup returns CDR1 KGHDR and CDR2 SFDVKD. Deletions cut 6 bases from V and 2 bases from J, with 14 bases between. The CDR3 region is CATSPGAGPTDTQYF. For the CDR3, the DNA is TGTGCCACCAGTCCCGGCGCGGGACCCACAGATACGCAGTATTTT.

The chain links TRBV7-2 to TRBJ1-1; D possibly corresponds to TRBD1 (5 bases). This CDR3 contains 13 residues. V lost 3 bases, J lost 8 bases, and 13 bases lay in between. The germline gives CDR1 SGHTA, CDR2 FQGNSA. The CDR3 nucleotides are TGTGCCAGCAGCTTCCTCAGGGCGGTGGAAGCTTTCTTT. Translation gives CASSFLRAVEAFF.

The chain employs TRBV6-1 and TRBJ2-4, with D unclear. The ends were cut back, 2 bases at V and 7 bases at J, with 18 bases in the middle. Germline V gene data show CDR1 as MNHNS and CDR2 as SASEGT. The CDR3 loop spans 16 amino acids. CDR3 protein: CASSERDNRPANIQYF. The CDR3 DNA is TGTGCCAGCAGTGAAAGGGATAATCGGCCTGCCAACATTCAGTACTTC.

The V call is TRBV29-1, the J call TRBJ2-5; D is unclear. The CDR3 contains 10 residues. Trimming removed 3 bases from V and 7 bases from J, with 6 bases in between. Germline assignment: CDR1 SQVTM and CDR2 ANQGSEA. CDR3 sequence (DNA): TGCAGCGTTGATCCGGCGACCCAGTACTTC. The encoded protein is CSVDPATQYF.

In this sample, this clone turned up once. The CDR3: CASSFSELAGGETQYF. In nucleotides, the CDR3 is TGTGCCAGCAGTTTTTCCGAACTAGCGGGGGGAGAGACCCAGTACTTC. This chain connects TRBV28 to TRBJ2-5; 12 nucleotides align to TRBD2. The CDR3 runs to 16 residues. The ends lost 3 bases at V and 4 bases at J; junction bases unmatched: 6. Germline V gene lookup returns CDR1 MDHEN and CDR2 SYDVKM.

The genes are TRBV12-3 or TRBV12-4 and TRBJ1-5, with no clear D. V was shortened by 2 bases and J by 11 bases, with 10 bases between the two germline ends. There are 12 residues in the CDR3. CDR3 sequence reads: CASSLFGRAQHF. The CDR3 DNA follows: TGTGCCAGCAGTTTATTTGGGAGGGCCCAGCATTTT.

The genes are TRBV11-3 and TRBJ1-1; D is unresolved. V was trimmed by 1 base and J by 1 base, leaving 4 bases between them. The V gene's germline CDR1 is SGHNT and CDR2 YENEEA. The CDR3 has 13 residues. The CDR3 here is CASSLGKNTEAFF. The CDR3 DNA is TGTGCCAGCAGCTTAGGAAAGAACACTGAAGCTTTCTTT.